What follows are 27 T cell receptor beta chains derived from one specimen sequenced in a study of early stage breast cancer tumors (dated by TCRdb to about 2017). To prepare the library, the immunoSEQ multiplex PCR assay was applied. Not all clones reach the TCRdb copy of this immuneACCESS table, which keeps in-frame sequences only. Checked studies attribute under half of the gap to unresolved V genes and leave the rest unexplained. The sample includes about 41,000 clones, with around 73% observed a single time. About 7.2% of the sample rests with the top ten. Sequencing was performed on blood. Source of these receptors: a person between 45 and 65 years old with breast cancer.

V is TRBV6-6 and J is TRBJ2-5; TRBD1 might be the D (6 bases). Germline lookup yields CDR1 MNHNY and CDR2 SVGAGI (reference sequence). V shed 5 bases and J shed 10 bases, with 11 bases lying between them. CDR3 length: 11 amino acids. CDR3 in amino acids: CASSQGWNQYF. The CDR3 DNA reads as TGTGCCAGCAGTCAGGGGTGGAACCAGTACTTC.

The V gene is TRBV11-3, the J gene TRBJ2-7; 7 bases are shared with TRBD2. V lost 5 bases to trimming and J lost 7 bases; unmatched junction nucleotides: 11. The CDR3 consists of 14 residues. Germline V gives CDR1 SGHNT, CDR2 YENEEA. CDR3 coding DNA: TGTGCCAGCAGCCTGGTGCGGGAGTTGGGTGAGCAGTACTTC. It translates to CASSLVRELGEQYF.

J is TRBJ1-3 and V is TRBV7-5; the DNA was not compared with TRBD1, the D call given in the table. TRBV7-5 is listed as a pseudogene. CDR3 length: 16 residues. CDR3 sequence reads: CARSFGTESSGNTIYF. As DNA, the CDR3 is TGTGCCAGAAGCTTCGGGACAGAGAGCTCTGGAAACACCATATATTTT.

V gene TRBV5-1 combines with J gene TRBJ2-1; 9 positions match TRBD2. The CDR3 runs to 16 residues. Germline-derived CDR1 and CDR2 are SGHRS and YFSETQ. The V and J ends lost 0 bases and 9 bases, in that order; junction bases with no gene match: 10. The CDR3 nucleotides read TGCGCCAGCAGCTTGGGTGGTGGTAGCGGGAGAAGTGAGCAGTTCTTC. It yields the protein CASSLGGGSGRSEQFF.

This clone was seen only once. The J gene is TRBJ1-3, the V gene TRBV14; D uncertain. Germline lookup yields CDR1 SGHDN and CDR2 FVKESK. The CDR3 is 14 residues long. The V and J ends lost 7 bases and 0 bases respectively, with 10 bases between them. The DNA of the CDR3 is TGTGCCAGCAACTCAGGTTACTCTGGAAACACCATATATTTT. It codes for CASNSGYSGNTIYF.

In this sample, this clone turned up a few times. The V call is TRBV9, the J call TRBJ2-3; D remains unclear. The CDR3 runs to 15 residues. The germline V gene encodes CDR1 SGDLS and CDR2 YYNGEE. Trimming removed 4 bases from V and 2 bases from J, with 14 bases in between. The CDR3 protein is CASSTTSGSTDTQYF. CDR3 nucleotides: TGTGCCAGCAGCACCACCTCCGGGTCCACAGATACGCAGTATTTT.

In nucleotides, the CDR3 is TGTGCCAGTAGCCGGGACACGTATAATTCACCCCTCCACTTT. Amino acids: CASSRDTYNSPLHF. This rearrangement joins TRBV19 to TRBJ1-6; D is perhaps TRBD1 (6 bases). Trimming took 6 bases from V and 4 from J, leaving 10 bases between them. CDR1 is LNHDA and CDR2 is SQIVND in the germline V gene (reference sequence). There are 14 residues in the CDR3.

The chain recombines TRBV11-3 with TRBJ2-3; 13 nucleotides line up with TRBD2. Trimming removed 1 base from V and 6 bases from J; junction bases left unmatched: 10. The CDR3 consists of 18 residues. CDR1 SGHNT and CDR2 YENEEA come from the germline V gene. The CDR3 loop is CASSLVTDGLAGVDTQYF. The CDR3 DNA follows: TGTGCCAGCAGCTTAGTCACCGACGGACTAGCGGGAGTGGATACGCAGTATTTT.

V and J are TRBV6-1 and TRBJ1-2; 7 nucleotides match TRBD1. This CDR3 comprises 13 residues. J lost 6 bases, V lost 5 bases, and 6 bases had no gene match. Germline loops: CDR1 MNHNS, CDR2 SASEGT. The CDR3 here is CASSPQGFDGYTF. In DNA form, the CDR3 reads TGTGCCAGCAGTCCACAGGGGTTTGATGGCTACACCTTC.

The chain couples TRBV5-6 to TRBJ2-5; D possibly corresponds to TRBD2 (5 bases). In germline, CDR1 is SGHDT, CDR2 YYEEEE. V lost 3 bases to trimming and J lost 2 bases, with 17 bases between them. The CDR3 sequence is 16 residues long. This CDR3 reads CASSSMGETQQETQYF. CDR3 bases: TGTGCCAGCAGCTCCATGGGAGAGACACAACAAGAGACCCAGTACTTC.

The chain carries TRBV5-1 and TRBJ1-4; weak D call: TRBD1 (5 bases). The CDR3 extends over 15 amino acids. Trimming removed 3 bases from V and 6 bases from J, with 15 bases in between. Germline lookup yields CDR1 SGHRS and CDR2 YFSETQ. The CDR3 region is CASSSEPTDYEKLFF. CDR3 bases: TGCGCCAGCAGCTCGGAACCGACAGATTATGAAAAACTGTTTTTT.

V usage is TRBV19 and J usage is TRBJ2-4, with 9 bases fitting TRBD2. Germline V lookup: CDR1 LNHDA, CDR2 SQIVND (reference sequence). This CDR3 is built from 14 residues. J lost 9 bases, V lost 8 bases, and 11 bases had no gene match. The CDR3 nucleotides are TGTGCCAGTTCTCCCTTGGGAGCGGGGGGCATTCAGTACTTC. It translates to CASSPLGAGGIQYF.

This CDR3 reads CASSSPLLADHYNEQFF. The CDR3 DNA reads TGTGCCAGCAGCTCCCCCTTACTAGCGGACCACTACAATGAGCAGTTCTTC. The chain carries TRBV7-9 and TRBJ2-1; 8 bases match TRBD2. From germline, CDR1 is SEHNR and CDR2 FQNEAQ (reference sequence). CDR3 length: 17 amino acids. Trimming took 4 bases from V and 3 from J; bases not matched to a gene: 11.

The CDR3 protein is CSVVLYLAGGTQETQYF. The CDR3 DNA sequence: TGCAGCGTTGTATTGTACCTAGCGGGAGGTACACAAGAGACCCAGTACTTC. The chain is built from TRBV29-1 and TRBJ2-5; 11 nucleotides match TRBD2. Germline V gene data show CDR1 as SQVTM and CDR2 as ANQGSEA. The CDR3 is 17 residues long. The J segment lost 2 bases and the V segment lost 4 bases, leaving 12 bases of the junction unmatched.

The DNA of the CDR3 is TGTGCCAGCGGACAGACGGGGTACTACGAGCAGTACTTC. Its protein product is CASGQTGYYEQYF. The V gene is TRBV6-1, the J gene TRBJ2-7; perhaps TRBD1 as D (6 bases). Germline V gene data show CDR1 as MNHNS and CDR2 as SASEGT. CDR3 length equals 13 residues. The V gene lost 8 bases and the J gene lost 3 bases, with 14 bases spanning the gap.

This clone appeared once. The chain carries TRBV4-3 and TRBJ1-2; D remains ambiguous. V lost 0 bases and J lost 4, with 12 bases in between. The CDR3 length is 15 residues. CDR1 and CDR2 (germline): LGHNA, YSLEER. DNA of the CDR3: TGCGCCAGCAGCCAAGATAGGCAGGCCCTCTATGGCTACACCTTC. Amino acids: CASSQDRQALYGYTF.

The rearrangement uses TRBV11-2 and TRBJ2-7; no clear D. V was trimmed by 5 bases and J by 3 bases, leaving 20 bases between them. CDR3 size: 16 residues. Germline loops: CDR1 SGHAT, CDR2 FQNNGV. The CDR3 coding sequence is TGTGCCAGCAGCCCGAAGTGGAGCCTGCAAGTCTACGAGCAGTACTTC. It is translated as CASSPKWSLQVYEQYF.

This clone was observed many times. The chain carries TRBV19 and TRBJ1-3; weak D call: TRBD1 (5 bases). The CDR3 spans 16 residues. V lost 7 bases and J lost 0, with 16 bases in between. Germline-derived CDR1 and CDR2 are LNHDA and SQIVND (reference sequence). CDR3 sequence: CASTPRGSSSGNTIYF. CDR3 sequence (DNA): TGTGCCAGTACTCCAAGGGGCAGCTCCTCTGGAAACACCATATATTTT.

The CDR3 nucleotides read TGCGCCAGCAGCACTTCCGGGGCAACTAATGAAAAACTGTTTTTT. It encodes CASSTSGATNEKLFF. J is TRBJ1-4 and V is TRBV5-1; D unresolved. Per the germline V gene, CDR1 is SGHRS and CDR2 is YFSETQ. CDR3 size: 15 residues. The ends were cut back, 4 bases at V and 0 bases at J, with 10 bases in the middle.

The V call is TRBV5-6, the J call TRBJ2-1; D may be TRBD1 (6 bases). Looked up from germline, CDR1 is SGHDT and CDR2 is YYEEEE. The V and J ends lost 2 bases and 9 bases respectively, with 9 bases between them. The CDR3 contains 12 residues. In DNA form, the CDR3 reads TGTGCCAGCAGCTTAGGGGGTGGTGAGCAGTTCTTC. This translates into CASSLGGGEQFF.

This chain joins TRBV9 and TRBJ2-3, with 8 positions matching TRBD2. Germline values: CDR1 SGDLS, CDR2 YYNGEE. This CDR3 is 16 amino acids long. V trimming: 0 bases; J trimming: 2 bases; junction bases outside the gene matches: 5. The CDR3 spells CASSVGLATHTDTQYF. CDR3 DNA sequence: TGTGCCAGCAGCGTAGGACTAGCGACCCACACAGATACGCAGTATTTT.

This chain uses TRBV27 with TRBJ1-2, with a weak D call TRBD1 (5 bases). The germline gives CDR1 MNHEY, CDR2 SMNVEV (reference sequence). This CDR3 has 13 amino acids. Trimming left V 6 bases short and J 0 bases short, with 8 bases between. The CDR3 DNA is TGTGCCAGCAGCGACAGCCCTAACTATGGCTACACCTTC. This encodes CASSDSPNYGYTF.

The chain uses TRBV27 and TRBJ1-6; D is perhaps TRBD1 (6 bases). V lost 5 bases to trimming and J lost 8 bases, with 16 bases between them. CDR1 and CDR2 (germline): MNHEY, SMNVEV (reference sequence). CDR3 length: 15 amino acids. The DNA for the CDR3 is TGTGCCAGCAGTAACGACCCGGGACACCATTCACCCCTCCACTTT. Translating gives CASSNDPGHHSPLHF.

There are a few counts of this clone. V usage is TRBV5-6 and J usage is TRBJ1-5; D perhaps matches TRBD1 (6 bases). CDR3 length: 15 amino acids. The germline CDR1 and CDR2 sequences are SGHDT and YYEEEE. V lost 2 bases to trimming and J lost 1 base, with 10 bases between them. The CDR3 DNA reads as TGTGCCAGCAGCTTAGCGGGACACAGCAATCAGCCCCAGCATTTT. This gives the protein CASSLAGHSNQPQHF.

As for this clone: This CDR3 is also generated by other DNA sequences in the sample. The gene calls are TRBV19 and TRBJ2-7; 8 positions agree with TRBD2. The CDR3 contains 14 residues. With V trimmed by 1 base and J by 4 bases, 3 bases remained unmatched. CDR1 and CDR2 from the germline V gene are LNHDA and SQIVND (reference sequence). CDR3 loop: CASSIAGGPYEQYF. In DNA form, the CDR3 reads TGTGCCAGTAGTATAGCGGGAGGGCCGTACGAGCAGTACTTC.

The gene calls are TRBV5-4 and TRBJ2-3, with 8 nucleotides matching TRBD2. The CDR3 length is 14 residues. J was trimmed by 1 base and V by 4 bases; bases with no gene match: 2. The germline V gene encodes CDR1 SGHNT and CDR2 YYREEE (reference sequence). The CDR3 coding sequence is TGTGCCAGCAGCGAGACTAGCGGCACAGATACGCAGTATTTT. Amino acid sequence: CASSETSGTDTQYF.

With regard to this clone: The sample carries other DNA sequences with the same CDR3. V gene TRBV30 combines with J gene TRBJ1-2; D is possibly TRBD1 (5 bases). V was pared by 0 bases and J by 0 bases, with 8 bases between. CDR3 size: 14 residues. Germline V gene lookup returns CDR1 GTSNPN and CDR2 SVGIG (reference sequence). The CDR3 loop is CAWSVQASNYGYTF. DNA for the CDR3: TGTGCCTGGAGTGTACAGGCGTCTAACTATGGCTACACCTTC.